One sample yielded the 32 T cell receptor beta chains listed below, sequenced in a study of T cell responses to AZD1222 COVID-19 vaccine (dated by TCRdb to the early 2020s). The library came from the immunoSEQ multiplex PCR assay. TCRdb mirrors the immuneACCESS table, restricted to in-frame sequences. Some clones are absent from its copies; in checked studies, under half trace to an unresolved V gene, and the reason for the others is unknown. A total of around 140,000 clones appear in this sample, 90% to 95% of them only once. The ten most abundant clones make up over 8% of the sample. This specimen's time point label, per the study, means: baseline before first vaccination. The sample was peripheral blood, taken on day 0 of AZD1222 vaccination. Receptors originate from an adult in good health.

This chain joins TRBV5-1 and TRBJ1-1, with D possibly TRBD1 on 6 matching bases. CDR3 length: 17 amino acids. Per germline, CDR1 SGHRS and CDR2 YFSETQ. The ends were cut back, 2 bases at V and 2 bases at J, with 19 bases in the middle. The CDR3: CASSFARGAGVNTEAFF. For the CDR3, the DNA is TGCGCCAGCAGCTTTGCGCGGGGTGCAGGGGTAAACACTGAAGCTTTCTTT.

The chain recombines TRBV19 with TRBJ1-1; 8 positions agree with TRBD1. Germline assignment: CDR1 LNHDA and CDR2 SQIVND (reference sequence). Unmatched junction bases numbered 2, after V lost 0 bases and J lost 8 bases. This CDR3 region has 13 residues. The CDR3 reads CASSIENRGEAFF. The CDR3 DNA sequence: TGTGCCAGTAGTATAGAGAACAGGGGGGAAGCTTTCTTT.

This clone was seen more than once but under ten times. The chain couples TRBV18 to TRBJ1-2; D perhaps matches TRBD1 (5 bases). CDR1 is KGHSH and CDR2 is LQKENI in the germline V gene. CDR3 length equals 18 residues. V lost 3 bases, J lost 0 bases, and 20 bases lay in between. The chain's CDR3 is CASSPLTMQGIANYGYTF. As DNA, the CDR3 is TGTGCCAGCTCACCGCTCACCATGCAGGGTATTGCTAACTATGGCTACACCTTC.

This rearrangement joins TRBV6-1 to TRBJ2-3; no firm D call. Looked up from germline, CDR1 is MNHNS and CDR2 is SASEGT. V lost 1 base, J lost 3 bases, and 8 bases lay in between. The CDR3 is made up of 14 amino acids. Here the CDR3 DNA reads TGTGCCAGCAGTGAAGGTGGCAGGACAGATACGCAGTATTTT. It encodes CASSEGGRTDTQYF.

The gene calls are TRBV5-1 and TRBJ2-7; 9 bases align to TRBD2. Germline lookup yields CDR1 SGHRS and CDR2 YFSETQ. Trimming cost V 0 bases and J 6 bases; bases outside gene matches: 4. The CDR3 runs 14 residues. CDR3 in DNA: TGCGCCAGCAGCTTGGATAGTAGCGGGAGCGAGCAGTACTTC. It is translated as CASSLDSSGSEQYF.

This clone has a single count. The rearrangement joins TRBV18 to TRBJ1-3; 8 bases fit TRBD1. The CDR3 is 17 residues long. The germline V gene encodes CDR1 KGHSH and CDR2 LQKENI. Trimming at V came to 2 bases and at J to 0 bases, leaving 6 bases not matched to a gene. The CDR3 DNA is TGTGCCAGCTCACCAACCGGGACAGGCCCCTCTGGAAACACCATATATTTT. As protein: CASSPTGTGPSGNTIYF.

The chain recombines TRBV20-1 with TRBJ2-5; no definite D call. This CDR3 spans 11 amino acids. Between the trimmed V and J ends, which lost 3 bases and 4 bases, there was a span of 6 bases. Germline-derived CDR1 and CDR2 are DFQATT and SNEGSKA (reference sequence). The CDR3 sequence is CSARALETQYF. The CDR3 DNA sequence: TGCAGTGCTAGGGCTCTAGAGACCCAGTACTTC.

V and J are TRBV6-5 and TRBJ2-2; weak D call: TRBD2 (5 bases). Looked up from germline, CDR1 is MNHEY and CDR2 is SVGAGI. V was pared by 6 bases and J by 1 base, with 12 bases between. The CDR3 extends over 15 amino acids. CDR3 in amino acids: CASRVGALNTGELFF. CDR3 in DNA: TGTGCCAGCAGGGTGGGAGCCCTGAACACCGGGGAGCTGTTTTTT.

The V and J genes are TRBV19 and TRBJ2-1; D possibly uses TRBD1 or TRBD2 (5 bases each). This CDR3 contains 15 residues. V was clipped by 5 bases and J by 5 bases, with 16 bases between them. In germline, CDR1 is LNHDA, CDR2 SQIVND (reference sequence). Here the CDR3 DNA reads TGTGCCAGTAGTGTTGGGGGTTCTCAGCACAATGAGCAGTTCTTC. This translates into CASSVGGSQHNEQFF. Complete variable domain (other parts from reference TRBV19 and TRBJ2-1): DGGITQSPKYLFRKEGQNVTLSCEQNLNHDAMYWYRQDPGQGLRLIYYSQIVNDFQKGDIAEGYSVSREKKESFPLTVTSAQKNPTAFYLCASSVGGSQHNEQFFGPGTRLTVL.

CDR3 nucleotide sequence: TGTGCCTGGAGTCAACGGGGAGACAGGGGAAGAAGCTATGGCTACACCTTC. Translating gives CAWSQRGDRGRSYGYTF. The rearrangement joins TRBV30 to TRBJ1-2, with 8 nucleotides matching TRBD1. Germline-derived CDR1 and CDR2 are GTSNPN and SVGIG (reference sequence). V gave up 2 bases and J gave up 4 bases; unmatched junction bases: 15. The CDR3 consists of 17 residues.

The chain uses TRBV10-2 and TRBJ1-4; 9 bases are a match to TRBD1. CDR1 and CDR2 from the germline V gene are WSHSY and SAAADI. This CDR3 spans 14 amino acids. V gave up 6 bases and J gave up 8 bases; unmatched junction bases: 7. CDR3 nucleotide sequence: TGCGCCAGCAGCGCCCGGGACAGGGACGAAAAACTGTTTTTT. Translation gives CASSARDRDEKLFF.

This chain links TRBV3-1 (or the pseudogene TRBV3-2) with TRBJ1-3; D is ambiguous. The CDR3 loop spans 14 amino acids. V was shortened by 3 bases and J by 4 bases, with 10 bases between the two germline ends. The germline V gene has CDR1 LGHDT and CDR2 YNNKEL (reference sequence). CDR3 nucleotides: TGTGCCAGCAGCCAGGGTTGGTACGGAAACACCATATATTTT. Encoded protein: CASSQGWYGNTIYF.

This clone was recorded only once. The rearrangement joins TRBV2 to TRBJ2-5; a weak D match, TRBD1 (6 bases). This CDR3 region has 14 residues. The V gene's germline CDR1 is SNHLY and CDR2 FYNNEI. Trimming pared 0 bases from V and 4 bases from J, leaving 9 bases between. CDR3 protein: CASSEAGGVETQYF. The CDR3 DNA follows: TGTGCCAGCAGTGAAGCAGGGGGAGTAGAGACCCAGTACTTC.

The CDR3 DNA is TGCAGTGCTAGTACCGGGACTAGCGGGGGGAATGAGCAGTTCTTC. It codes for CSASTGTSGGNEQFF. The chain couples TRBV20-1 to TRBJ2-1, with 15 bases that match TRBD2. Germline CDR1 DFQATT, CDR2 SNEGSKA (reference sequence). The CDR3 is 15 amino acids. Trimming cost V 3 bases and J 7 bases; bases outside gene matches: 4.

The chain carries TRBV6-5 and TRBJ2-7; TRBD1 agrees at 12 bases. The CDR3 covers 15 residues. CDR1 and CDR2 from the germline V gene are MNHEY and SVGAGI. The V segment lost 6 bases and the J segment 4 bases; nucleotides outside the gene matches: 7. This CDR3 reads CASSSPGQGAYEQYF. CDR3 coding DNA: TGTGCCAGCAGCTCCCCGGGACAGGGGGCGTACGAGCAGTACTTC.

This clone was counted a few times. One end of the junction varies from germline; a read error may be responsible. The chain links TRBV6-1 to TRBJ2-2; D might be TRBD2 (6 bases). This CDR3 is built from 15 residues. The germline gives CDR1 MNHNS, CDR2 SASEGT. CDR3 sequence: CASSEDAGNAGELFF. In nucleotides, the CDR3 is TGTGCCAGCAGTGAAGACGCGGGGAACGCCGGGGAGCTGTTTTTT.

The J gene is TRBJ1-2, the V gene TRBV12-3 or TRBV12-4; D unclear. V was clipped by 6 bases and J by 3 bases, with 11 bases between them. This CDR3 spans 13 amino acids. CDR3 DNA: TGTGCCAGCAGGGTCGCCGGGCACTATGGCTACACCTTC. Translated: CASRVAGHYGYTF.

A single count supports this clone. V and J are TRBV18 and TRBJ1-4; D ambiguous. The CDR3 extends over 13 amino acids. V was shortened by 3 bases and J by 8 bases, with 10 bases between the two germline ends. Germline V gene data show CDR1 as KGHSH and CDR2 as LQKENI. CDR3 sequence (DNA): TGTGCCAGCTCACCGACCATAGTGGAAAAACTGTTTTTT. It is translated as CASSPTIVEKLFF.

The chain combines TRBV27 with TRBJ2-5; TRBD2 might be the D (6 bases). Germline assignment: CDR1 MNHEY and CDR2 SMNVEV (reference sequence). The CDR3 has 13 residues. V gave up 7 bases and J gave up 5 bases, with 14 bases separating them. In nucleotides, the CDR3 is TGTGCCAGCACTAGCTGGGGGGTCGAGACCCAGTACTTC. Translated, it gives CASTSWGVETQYF.

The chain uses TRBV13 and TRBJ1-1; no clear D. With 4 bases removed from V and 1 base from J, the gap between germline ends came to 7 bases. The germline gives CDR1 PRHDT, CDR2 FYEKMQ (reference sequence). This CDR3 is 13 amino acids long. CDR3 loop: CASSWWSNTEAFF. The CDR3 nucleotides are TGTGCCAGCAGCTGGTGGTCGAACACTGAAGCTTTCTTT.

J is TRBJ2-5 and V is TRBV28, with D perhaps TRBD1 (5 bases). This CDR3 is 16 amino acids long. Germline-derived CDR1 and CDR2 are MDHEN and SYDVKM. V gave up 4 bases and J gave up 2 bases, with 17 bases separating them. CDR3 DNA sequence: TGTGCCAGCAGTTCCTTCAGTGCAGGGCAACAAGAGACCCAGTACTTC. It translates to CASSSFSAGQQETQYF.

CDR3 DNA: TGTGCCAGCAGCGTTCCCGGGACGGAGTACAATGAGCAGTTCTTC. It specifies CASSVPGTEYNEQFF. The gene calls are TRBV7-6 and TRBJ2-1; D is tentatively TRBD1 or TRBD2 (5 bases each). The CDR3 runs to 15 residues. V was shortened by 5 bases and J by 4 bases, with 15 bases between the two germline ends. Looked up from germline, CDR1 is SGHVS and CDR2 is FNYEAQ.

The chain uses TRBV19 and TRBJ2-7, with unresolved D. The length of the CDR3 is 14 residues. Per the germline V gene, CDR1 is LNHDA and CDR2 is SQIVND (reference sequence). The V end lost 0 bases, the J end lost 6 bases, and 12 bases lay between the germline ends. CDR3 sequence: CASSIDLYLSEQYF. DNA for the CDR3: TGTGCCAGTAGTATAGATCTGTATTTAAGCGAGCAGTACTTC.

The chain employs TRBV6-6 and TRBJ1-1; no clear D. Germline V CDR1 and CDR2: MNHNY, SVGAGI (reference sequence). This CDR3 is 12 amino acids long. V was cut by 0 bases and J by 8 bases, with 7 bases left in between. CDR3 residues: CASSYSQREAFF. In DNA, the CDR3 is TGTGCCAGCAGTTACTCGCAGCGAGAAGCTTTCTTT.

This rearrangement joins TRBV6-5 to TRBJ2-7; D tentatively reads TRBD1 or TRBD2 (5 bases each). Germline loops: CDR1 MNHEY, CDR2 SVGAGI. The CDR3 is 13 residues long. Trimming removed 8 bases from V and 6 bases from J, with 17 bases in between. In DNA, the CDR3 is TGTGCCAGCGCCACGGGACGGTTCATCGAGCAGTACTTC. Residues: CASATGRFIEQYF.

The CDR3 nucleotides are TGTGCCAGCAGTGACAGGGGGCTGAACACTGAAGCTTTCTTT. It codes for CASSDRGLNTEAFF. This chain uses TRBV6-2 or TRBV6-3 with TRBJ1-1; 10 bases are a match to TRBD1. The CDR3 totals 14 residues. The germline V gene has CDR1 MNHEY and CDR2 SVGEGT. V lost 5 bases to trimming and J lost 0 bases; unmatched junction nucleotides: 0.

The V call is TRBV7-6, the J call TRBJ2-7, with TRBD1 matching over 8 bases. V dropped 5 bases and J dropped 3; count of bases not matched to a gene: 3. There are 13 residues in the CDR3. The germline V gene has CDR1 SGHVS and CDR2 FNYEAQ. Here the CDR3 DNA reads TGTGCCAGCAGCGGCGGACAGGGCTACGAGCAGTACTTC. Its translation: CASSGGQGYEQYF.

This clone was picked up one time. The CDR3 sequence: CASSLVRTSGEETQYF. For the CDR3, the DNA is TGTGCCAGCAGCTTAGTGAGGACTAGCGGGGAAGAGACCCAGTACTTC. The chain recombines TRBV11-2 with TRBJ2-5; 12 nucleotides align to TRBD2. The V gene's germline CDR1 is SGHAT and CDR2 FQNNGV. This CDR3 is 16 amino acids long. J lost 3 bases, V lost 1 base, and 3 bases had no gene match.

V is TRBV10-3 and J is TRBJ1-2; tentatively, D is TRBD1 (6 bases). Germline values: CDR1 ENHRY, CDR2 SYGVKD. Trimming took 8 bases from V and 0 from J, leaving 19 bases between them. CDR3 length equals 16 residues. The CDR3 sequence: CAISPQTGTPNYGYTF. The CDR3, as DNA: TGTGCCATCTCCCCACAAACCGGGACACCTAACTATGGCTACACCTTC.

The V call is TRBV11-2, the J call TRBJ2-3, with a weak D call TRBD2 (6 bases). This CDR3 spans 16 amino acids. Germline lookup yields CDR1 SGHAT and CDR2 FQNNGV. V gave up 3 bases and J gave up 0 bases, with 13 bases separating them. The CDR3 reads CASSFRGLSSTDTQYF. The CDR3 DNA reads TGTGCCAGCAGCTTTCGGGGGTTATCTAGCACAGATACGCAGTATTTT. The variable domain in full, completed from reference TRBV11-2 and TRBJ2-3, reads EAGVAQSPRYKIIEKRQSVAFWCNPISGHATLYWYQQILGQGPKLLIQFQNNGVVDDSQLPKDRFSAERLKGVDSTLKIQPAKLEDSAVYLCASSFRGLSSTDTQYFGPGTRLTVL.

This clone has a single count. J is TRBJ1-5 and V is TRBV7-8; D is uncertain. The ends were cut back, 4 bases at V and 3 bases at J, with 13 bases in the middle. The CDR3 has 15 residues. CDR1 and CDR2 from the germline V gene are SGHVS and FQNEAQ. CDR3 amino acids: CASSSDGGNNQPQHF. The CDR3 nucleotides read TGTGCCAGCAGCTCAGATGGAGGGAACAATCAGCCCCAGCATTTT.

CDR3 protein: CASSEGTASNYGYTF. CDR3 DNA sequence: TGTGCCAGCAGCGAGGGGACAGCTTCTAACTATGGCTACACCTTC. This chain joins TRBV9 and TRBJ1-2, with 7 bases lining up with TRBD1. Trimming cost V 3 bases and J 0 bases; bases outside gene matches: 5. Germline-derived CDR1 and CDR2 are SGDLS and YYNGEE. The CDR3 extends over 15 amino acids.